Given below is one T cell receptor beta chain in context. This sample was taken from a study of cytomegalovirus exposure and HLA in healthy donors. Researchers ran the PCR with 60 Vbeta and 13 Jbeta primers. TCRdb's table, derived via immunoSEQ multiplex PCR, lists solely in-frame clones and lacks some. Of about 50,000 clones in the sample, around 80% were seen once. The germline V gene has CDR1 MGHRA and CDR2 YSYEKL. V lost 6 bases and J lost 6, with 12 bases in between. CDR3 length: 13 amino acids. The sequenced material came from PBMCs. The chain joins TRBV4-1 to TRBJ2-1; the D is unclear. The sequence was collected from a man aged 25-45 years in good health and CMV-seropositive. CDR3 protein: CASSLDSTNEQFF. The DNA for the CDR3 is TGCGCCAGCAGTCTTGACTCTACCAATGAGCAGTTCTTC.